The rows below give T cell receptor beta chains drawn from one sample of a study of CD4+ T cells in melanoma. Libraries were prepared by immunoSEQ multiplex PCR; TCRdb keeps only in-frame clonotypes and omits some of them. The repertoire consists of some 12,000 clones, with around 64% occurring once and the leading ten covering approximately 13%. The sample taken for sequencing was cells from a culture (not recorded whether cultured in vitro). All receptors derive from a human donor with melanoma. Both conserved end residues are part of each CDR3. Each record gives: V gene, J gene, CDR3 protein.

V: TRBV6-6
J: TRBJ1-6
CDR3: CASSPGNRGGNSPLHF

V: TRBV6-1
J: TRBJ2-4
CDR3: CASSEAPGIAKNIQYF

V: TRBV2
J: TRBJ2-2
CDR3: CASRPRNTGELFF

V: TRBV30
J: TRBJ1-5
CDR3: CAWSSRGWQPQHF

V: TRBV14
J: TRBJ2-1
CDR3: CASSRGTGGWYEQFF

V: TRBV7-9
J: TRBJ1-4
CDR3: CASSPDRNLGNEKLFF

V: TRBV25-1
J: TRBJ1-4
CDR3: CASSELGGATNEKLFF

V: TRBV29-1
J: TRBJ1-2
CDR3: CSPSRGPEGYTF

V: TRBV9
J: TRBJ2-1
CDR3: CASSLSGTLLYNEQFF

V: TRBV18
J: TRBJ1-4
CDR3: CASSSQTVGSSTNEKLFF

V: TRBV6-5
J: TRBJ2-1
CDR3: CASGRGIRSGEQFF

V: TRBV7-9
J: TRBJ2-7
CDR3: CASSLGGGREQYF

V: TRBV7-9
J: TRBJ2-7
CDR3: CASSRGLNYEQYF

V: TRBV14
J: TRBJ1-1
CDR3: CASSQDWGQMNTEAFF

V: TRBV7-9
J: TRBJ2-2
CDR3: CASSQGKGGELFF